This T cell receptor beta chain stems from a study of cytomegalovirus exposure and HLA in healthy donors (dated by TCRdb to about 2017). For the study in its entirety: In an earlier analysis of roughly 500 of the donors, 276 Gb of sequence data and just under 120 million unique TCR beta sequences from 150 million to 200 million T cells were reported. An early release covering 550 to 700 HLA-typed donors comprised approximately 290 gigabases of sequencing data and approximately 85 million unique TCR sequences. Of the roughly 430 genotyped donors, 65% to 90% fell in the genetic ancestry cluster associated with self-reported Caucasian donors. The study was designed to test whether signatures of past pathogen exposure could be identified by cataloging public T cell receptors. Using immunosequencing, the study profiled T cell repertoires from 666 subjects and related those repertoires to cytomegalovirus serostatus. In addition to the first cohort of 500 to 850 subjects, a separate validation cohort of approximately 120 different subjects was used. To predict cytomegalovirus infection status, the study combined high-throughput TCR immunosequencing, statistical association of individual TCRs with disease status, and machine learning. A later analysis re-examined previously published TCR beta repertoires from several hundred donors and added high-resolution HLA genotyping to investigate patterns of TCR occurrence. Rather than using new phenotypic data, the later analysis identified candidate immune exposures from TCR beta sequences and from how often those sequences occurred across donors. An earlier analysis of 587 of the donors applied high-throughput TCR beta sequencing to assess whether each TCR beta V gene segment acted as functional or pseudogenic. Alongside the repertoire data, information on donor age, sex, ethnicity and CMV serostatus was compiled. In a later genetic analysis, genome-wide SNP genotypes for 398 of the 666 donors were used, and that subset was treated as a discovery cohort. All discovery cohort repertoires had been generated using a single sequencing platform. Class I and class II HLA loci were covered by the typing at four-digit resolution. Typing coverage varied by locus: roughly 620-640 donors for A, B, C, DRB1 and DQB1; under 550 for DQA1; more than 600 for DPA1; approximately 450 for DPB1. Roughly five DR-DQ haplotypes were handled as single units for association and clustering, since linkage in the cohort was strong. On average, roughly 240,000 unique TCR beta nucleotide sequences were sequenced per donor among some 420 genotyped donors of the cohort, with roughly a sixth of those sequences being non-productive. What the authors observed across the whole study: Because HLA typing was missing for some donors at each locus, association tests included only the typed subset. Correlated functional status among segregating V segments might be attributable to linkage disequilibrium, but an unknown experimental factor could not be ruled out. CMV serostatus was the only immune exposure information available for the cohort. A later genetic analysis associated a missense DCLRE1C variant with V-gene and J-gene trimming of TCR beta chains, and an independent cohort replicated the association. Presence/absence analyses assumed roughly uniform sequencing depth across donors, an assumption that may not hold. A later analysis reported that several top co-occurrence clusters appeared linked to parvovirus B19, influenza, CMV and Epstein-Barr virus. A later analysis associated around 16,000 TCR beta sequences with specific HLA alleles at a false discovery rate of 0.05. Cytomegalovirus status was reported to be diagnosed by the classifier with high specificity and sensitivity in both the original and validation cohorts. In an earlier analysis of fewer than 700 of the donors, most TCR beta V segments appeared in productive rearrangements about 87% or about 30% of the time, broadly matching IMGT annotations. In the study, approximately 150 TCR beta chains were listed as associated with cytomegalovirus. A further reported finding was that TCR beta sequences accurately predicted the HLA-A and HLA-B alleles for most subjects in the first cohort. Some IMGT-functional V segments, including TRBV6-2 and TRBV6-3, could not be told apart with the 87-base-pair reads, so those segments were excluded. Because counts were too low, roughly 17 rarely observed V segments, including chromosome 9 orphons, were left out of the earlier analysis of roughly 600 of the donors. A cluster of highly shared sequence variants was judged likely to represent a technical artifact of the sequencing pipeline. Three of the identified cytomegalovirus-associated TCR beta chains were confirmed in vitro to be specific for cytomegalovirus antigens. A later analysis found that TCR association rates varied across HLA loci, with DRB1 alleles showing the most associated TCRs and HLA-C alleles the fewest. In this cohort, only TCR beta chains were sequenced, and detectable features were limited by the absence of alpha or paired-chain data. When HLA alleles, especially DR and DQ, strongly co-occurred, attributing TCR associations to individual alleles was difficult. In a later analysis, HLA-associated TCR beta chains were found to be more clonally expanded and to have lower generation probabilities than equally common non-associated chains. A later analysis found that most CMV-associated TCR beta chains appeared HLA-restricted, with HLA associations seemingly driven largely by CMV exposure. While some public TCRs were present in many individuals, most TCR sequences turned up only very rarely across donors. According to a later genetic analysis, donors in an Asian-associated ancestry cluster had fewer N-insertions in productive TCRs than the roughly 700-donor mean. The authors suggested that the approach could potentially be generalized to other disease states and immunological phenotypes.

The library was built by means of the immunoSEQ multiplex PCR assay. A mixture of 60 forward primers for TCR Vbeta segments and 13 reverse primers for TCR Jbeta segments was used in the multiplex PCR. The CDR3 region of rearranged TCR beta genes was amplified from genomic DNA with a multiplex PCR assay. The amplified TCR beta libraries were sequenced on the Illumina HiSeq System as 87-base-pair reads. The paper's processing steps were these. A later analysis tallied about 77 million unique TCR beta chains across the 666 repertoires, and around 12 million of those chains were shared by two or more donors. Raw reads were error-corrected and collapsed into unique sequences by a nearest-neighbor algorithm in which closely related sequences were merged to remove PCR and sequencing errors. Alignment of CDR3 sequences to IMGT reference sequences was used to assign V, D and J gene segments. For a sequence to be retained, at least a six-nucleotide match to both a V gene segment and a J gene segment was required. Rearrangements were classified as productive when the CDR3 lacked stop codons and remained in frame with V and J, and all other rearrangements were classified as non-productive. CDR3 was defined by IMGT convention, running from the second conserved V-encoded cysteine to the conserved J-encoded phenylalanine. The earlier analysis of about 610 of the donors excluded sequences that lacked an unambiguous match to a single V gene segment. An earlier analysis of a few hundred of the donors called V segments functional above 56.7% productive rearrangements and segregating when the between-donor standard deviation exceeded 5%. A statistical classification framework was built to diagnose cytomegalovirus status from the catalog of TCR beta chain sequences. A later analysis assigned V and J genes by comparing TCR nucleotide sequences with IMGT/GENE-DB human TR gene sequences. The TCRdist pipeline was used in a later analysis to assign CDR3 sequences and most-parsimonious VDJ recombination scenarios. In a later analysis, every TCR beta chain was defined by the combination of its CDR3 amino acid sequence and its V-gene family, and reads without a unique V-gene family were dropped. To address suspected cross-contamination and a sequencing artifact, a later analysis removed roughly 640 highly shared, low-generation-probability nucleotide sequences. For each public chain, a later analysis derived a clonal expansion index from normalized ranks of inferred template counts within each repertoire. Generation probabilities in a later analysis came from a VDJ recombination model fitted to out-of-frame rearrangements, and those results were checked against IGoR. In a later analysis, TCR-TCR, TCR-HLA and TCR-CMV co-occurrence was scored with hypergeometric tests, and a repertoire-size bias correction was applied to TCR pairs. In a later analysis, false discovery rates were estimated by permuting HLA or CMV assignments 20 times. In a later analysis, co-occurring TCRs were grouped with DBSCAN, and TCRdist sequence similarity was added when clustering was performed within HLA-allele-positive subsets. Repertoires with fewer than 30,000 or more than 120,000 public chains were left out of co-occurrence clustering, as were about 5 repertoires with anomalous nucleotide sharing. Sourced from immuneACCESS, this table was stored by TCRdb with only in-frame sequences that have V and J called. A share of the clones is absent; for the studies checked, an unresolved V gene accounts for under half, and the remainder has no known explanation. That table is the source of V, J and clone size, and D and trimming were worked out from the DNA. Here the sample has about 190,000 clones; 75% to 90% occur a single time. 1% of the sample belongs to the ten largest clones.

In total, 500 to 700 healthy bone marrow donors made up the cohort. At the time of sampling, all cohort members were nominally healthy, though unrecorded immune exposures were likely present. The donor was CMV seronegative and belonged to the group of 380 or so seronegative cohort members. A peripheral blood sample was provided by each donor, and peripheral blood mononuclear cells were used for TCR beta sequencing. The Qiagen DNeasy Blood Extraction Kit was used to extract genomic DNA from the blood cell samples. Sequences SEHNR (CDR1) and FQNEAQ (CDR2) are obtained from the germline V gene (reference sequence). From its cysteine to its phenylalanine, the CDR3 spans 15 amino acids. Only the CDR3 DNA is retained, 45 bases long and in frame from the first base. V and J are trimmed by 6 bases and 0 bases, and the gene matches miss 6 bases of the junction. With respect to this clone: Its antigen is not yet known. Base qualities were left out, and no much larger clone turns up one base away. Other DNA sequences in this specimen translate into the identical CDR3.

The rearranged segments are TRBV7-9 and TRBJ2-3, with 7 bases matching TRBD2. Specimen: PBMCs. This receptor was taken from a boy younger than 10 in good health and CMV-seronegative. Read as DNA, the sequence is TGTGCCAGCAGTTCAAGCGGGATAAGCACAGATACGCAGTATTTT. It specifies CASSSSGISTDTQYF.